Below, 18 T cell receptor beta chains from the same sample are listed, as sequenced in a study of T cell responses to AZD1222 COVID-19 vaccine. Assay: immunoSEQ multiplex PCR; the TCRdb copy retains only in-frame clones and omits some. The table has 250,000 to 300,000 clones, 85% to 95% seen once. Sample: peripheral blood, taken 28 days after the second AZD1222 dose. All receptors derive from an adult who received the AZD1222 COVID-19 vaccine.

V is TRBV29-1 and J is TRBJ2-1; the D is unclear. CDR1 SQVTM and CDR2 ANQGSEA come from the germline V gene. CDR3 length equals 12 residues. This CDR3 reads CTGRPQAVEQFF. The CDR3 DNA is TGCACCGGACGGCCCCAGGCAGTCGAGCAGTTCTTC.

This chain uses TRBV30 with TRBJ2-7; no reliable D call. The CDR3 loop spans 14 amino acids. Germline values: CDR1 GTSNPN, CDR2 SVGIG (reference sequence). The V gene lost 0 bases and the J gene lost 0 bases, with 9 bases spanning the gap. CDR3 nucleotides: TGTGCCTGGAGTGTATACCGACTCTCCTACGAGCAGTACTTC. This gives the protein CAWSVYRLSYEQYF.

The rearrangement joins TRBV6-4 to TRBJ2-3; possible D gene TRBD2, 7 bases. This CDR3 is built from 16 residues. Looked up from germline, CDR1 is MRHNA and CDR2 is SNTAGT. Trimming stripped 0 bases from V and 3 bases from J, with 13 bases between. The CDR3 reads CASSDSGGGPTDTQYF. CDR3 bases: TGTGCCAGCAGTGACTCTGGGGGGGGGCCGACAGATACGCAGTATTTT.

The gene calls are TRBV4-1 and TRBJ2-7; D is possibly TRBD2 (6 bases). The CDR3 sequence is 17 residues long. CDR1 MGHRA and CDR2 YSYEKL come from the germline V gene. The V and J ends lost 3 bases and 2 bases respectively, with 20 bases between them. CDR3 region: CASSHVGGRGATYEQYF. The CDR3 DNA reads TGCGCCAGCAGCCATGTCGGAGGGAGAGGGGCGACCTACGAGCAGTACTTC.

The CDR3 region is CASSRFGTGSYEQYF. CDR3 coding DNA: TGCGCCAGCAGCCGCTTTGGGACAGGAAGCTACGAGCAGTACTTC. The J gene is TRBJ2-7, the V gene TRBV4-3; TRBD1 matches 8 bases. The length of the CDR3 is 15 residues. V was pared by 4 bases and J by 3 bases, with 8 bases of the junction left unmatched. Germline V gene data show CDR1 as LGHNA and CDR2 as YSLEER.

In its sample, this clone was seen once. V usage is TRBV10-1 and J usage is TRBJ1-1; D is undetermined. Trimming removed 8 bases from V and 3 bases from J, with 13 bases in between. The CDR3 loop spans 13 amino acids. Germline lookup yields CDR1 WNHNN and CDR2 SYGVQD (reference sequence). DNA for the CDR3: TGCGCCAGCTCGCCTGAGGTTCACACTGAAGCTTTCTTT. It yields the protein CASSPEVHTEAFF.

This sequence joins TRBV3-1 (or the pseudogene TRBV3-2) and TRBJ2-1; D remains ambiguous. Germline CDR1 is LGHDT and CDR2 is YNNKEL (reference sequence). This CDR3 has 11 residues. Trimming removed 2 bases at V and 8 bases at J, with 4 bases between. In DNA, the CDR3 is TGTGCCAGCAGCCAATTCGATGAGCAGTTCTTC. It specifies CASSQFDEQFF.

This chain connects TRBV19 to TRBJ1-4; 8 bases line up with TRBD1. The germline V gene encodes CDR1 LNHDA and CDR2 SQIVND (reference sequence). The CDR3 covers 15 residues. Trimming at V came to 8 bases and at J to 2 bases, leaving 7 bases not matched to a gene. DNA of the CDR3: TGTGCCAGTTCCTCCCGGACAGGGACTAATGAAAAACTGTTTTTT. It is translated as CASSSRTGTNEKLFF.

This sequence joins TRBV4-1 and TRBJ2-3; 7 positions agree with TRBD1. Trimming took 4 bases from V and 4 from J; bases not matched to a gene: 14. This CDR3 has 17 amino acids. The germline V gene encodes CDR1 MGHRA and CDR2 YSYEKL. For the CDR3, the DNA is TGCGCCAGCAGCCCTTCCCGGGGAGACAGGGACGCAGATACGCAGTATTTT. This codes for CASSPSRGDRDADTQYF.

In DNA form, the CDR3 reads TGTGCCAGCAGCTTGGAGGTGGAGTCACCCCTCCACTTT. Translation gives CASSLEVESPLHF. The rearrangement uses TRBV5-5 and TRBJ1-6, with no clear D. The CDR3 is 13 residues long. The germline V gene has CDR1 SGHKS and CDR2 YYEKEE (reference sequence). Between the trimmed V and J ends, which lost 0 bases and 10 bases, there was a span of 8 bases.

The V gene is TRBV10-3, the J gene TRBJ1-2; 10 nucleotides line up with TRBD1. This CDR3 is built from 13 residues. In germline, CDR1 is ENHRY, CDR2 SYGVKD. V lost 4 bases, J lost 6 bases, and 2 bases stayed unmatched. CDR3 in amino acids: CAISGGTGDGYTF. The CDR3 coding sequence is TGTGCCATCAGTGGGGGGACAGGGGATGGCTACACCTTC.

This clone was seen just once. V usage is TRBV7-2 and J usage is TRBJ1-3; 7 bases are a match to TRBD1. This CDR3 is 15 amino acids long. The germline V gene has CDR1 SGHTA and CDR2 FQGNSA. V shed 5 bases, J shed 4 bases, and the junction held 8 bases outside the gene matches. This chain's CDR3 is CASSLDRRSGNTIYF. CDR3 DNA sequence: TGTGCCAGCAGCCTGGACAGGAGGTCGGGAAACACCATATATTTT. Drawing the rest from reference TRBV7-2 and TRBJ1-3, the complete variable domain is GAGVSQSPSNKVTEKGKDVELRCDPISGHTALYWYRQSLGQGLEFLIYFQGNSAPDKSGLPSDRFSAERTGGSVSTLTIQRTQQEDSAVYLCASSLDRRSGNTIYFGEGSWLTVV.

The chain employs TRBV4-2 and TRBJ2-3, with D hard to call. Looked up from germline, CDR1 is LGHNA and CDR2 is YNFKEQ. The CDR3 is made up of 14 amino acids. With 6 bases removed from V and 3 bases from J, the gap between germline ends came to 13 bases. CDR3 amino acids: CASSRTEPTDTQYF. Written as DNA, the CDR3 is TGTGCCAGCAGTCGTACGGAACCGACAGATACGCAGTATTTT.

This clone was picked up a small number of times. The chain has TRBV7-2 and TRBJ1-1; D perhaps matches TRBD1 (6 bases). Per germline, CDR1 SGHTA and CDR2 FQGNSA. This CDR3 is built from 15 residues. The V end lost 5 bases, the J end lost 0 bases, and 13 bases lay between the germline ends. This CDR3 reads CASSQGTWMNTEAFF. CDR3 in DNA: TGTGCCAGCAGCCAGGGGACCTGGATGAACACTGAAGCTTTCTTT. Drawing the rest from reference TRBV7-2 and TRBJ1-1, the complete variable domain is GAGVSQSPSNKVTEKGKDVELRCDPISGHTALYWYRQSLGQGLEFLIYFQGNSAPDKSGLPSDRFSAERTGGSVSTLTIQRTQQEDSAVYLCASSQGTWMNTEAFFGQGTRLTVV.

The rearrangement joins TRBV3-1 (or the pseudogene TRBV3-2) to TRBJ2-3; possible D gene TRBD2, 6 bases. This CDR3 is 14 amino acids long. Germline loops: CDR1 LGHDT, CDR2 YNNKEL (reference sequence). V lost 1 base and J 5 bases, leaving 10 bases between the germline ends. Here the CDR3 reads CASSQGVSGDTQYF. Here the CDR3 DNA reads TGTGCCAGCAGCCAAGGGGTTAGCGGAGATACGCAGTATTTT.

As DNA, the CDR3 is TGTGCCAGCTCACCAACAGGGGCTCTGGGCTACACCTTC. Protein product: CASSPTGALGYTF. The chain uses TRBV18 and TRBJ1-2; 7 positions match TRBD1. The CDR3 extends over 13 amino acids. Germline V gene lookup returns CDR1 KGHSH and CDR2 LQKENI. Unmatched junction bases numbered 5, after V lost 2 bases and J lost 8 bases.

Here the CDR3 DNA reads TGCGCCAGCACCCCTGGATTAGCGGGGTACTCCTACGAGCAGTACTTC. Protein: CASTPGLAGYSYEQYF. The rearrangement joins TRBV4-1 to TRBJ2-7, with TRBD2 matching over 8 bases. This CDR3 spans 16 amino acids. Germline values: CDR1 MGHRA, CDR2 YSYEKL. V dropped 7 bases and J dropped 0; count of bases not matched to a gene: 11.

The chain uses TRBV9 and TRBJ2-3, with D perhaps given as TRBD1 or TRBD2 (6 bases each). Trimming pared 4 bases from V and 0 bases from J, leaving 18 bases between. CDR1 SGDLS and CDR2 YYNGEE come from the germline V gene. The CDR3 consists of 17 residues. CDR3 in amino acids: CASSPGGTEGSTDTQYF. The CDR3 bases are TGTGCCAGCAGCCCTGGGGGCACGGAGGGAAGCACAGATACGCAGTATTTT.